The clone carrying this TCR beta chain was recorded a few times. Its antigen is as yet unknown. Aged roughly 6 to 90, donors were systemically healthy Caucasians from Russia. Isolation yielded PBMCs, at least 7 million per sample, in every case. The sample comes from a study of blood T cells in healthy people across ages. The study's findings and limits: Without sorted subsets, naive and antigen-experienced compartments could not be conclusively compared.

The CDR3 sequence is 15 residues long. Germline lookup yields CDR1 SGHTA and CDR2 FQGTGA. A second about 6 to 12 cycle PCR used barcoded and J-beta primers. One entry per CDR3 protein results from TCRdb running MiXCR on the 5' RACE reads. The profile covers 1.5 million to 2 million distinct CDR3 sequences, with approximately 39% appearing a single time and 23% taken by the ten largest. V gene TRBV7-3 combines with J gene TRBJ2-1; D is possibly TRBD1 (6 bases). The J call may be faulty, since TRBJ2-7 better matches the DNA end. Sequenced input: blood. The sequence derives from a human donor in good health. CDR3 region: CASSFGQTSYNEQYF. The CDR3 bases are TGTGCCAGCAGCTTCGGACAGACTTCCTACAATGAGCAGTACTTC.